This T cell receptor beta chain was found in a study of vaccination effects on CD4 cells after COVID-19. Study as a whole: Post-vaccine sampling took place a median of 72 days after the second dose. Study results and limitations: At late timepoints after vaccination, vaccine- and infection-induced clones shrank markedly.

As concerns this clone: Its antigen is not known.

With the ViraFEST assay, the study expanded antigen-specific CD4+ T cells using viral peptide pools, then sequenced them. Culturing for roughly 10 days preceded CD4+ T cell isolation. Either the mRNA-1273 or the BNT162b2 vaccine was given to participants as two doses. They grew some 1.9 million PBMC in each well, adding around 10 IU/ml IL-2 and about 9.9 ug/ml peptides. V lost 3 bases to trimming and J lost 10 bases, with 15 bases between them. The germline V gene has CDR1 MNHEY and CDR2 SVGAGI. This CDR3 region has 13 residues. The method was immunoSEQ multiplex PCR; TCRdb's version includes in-frame clones alone and lacks a portion of them. The sample holds 25,000 to 35,000 clones, approximately 70% seen once.

Here the sequenced sample was CD4+ T cells from PBMCs cultured with HCoV-229E spike peptides, taken after COVID-19 vaccination. The clonotype originates from a human donor who received a COVID-19 vaccine. The genes are TRBV6-5 and TRBJ1-2; the D is unclear. DNA for the CDR3: TGTGCCAGCAGTTATAGCGGCGCATACGACTACACCTTC. Translating gives CASSYSGAYDYTF.